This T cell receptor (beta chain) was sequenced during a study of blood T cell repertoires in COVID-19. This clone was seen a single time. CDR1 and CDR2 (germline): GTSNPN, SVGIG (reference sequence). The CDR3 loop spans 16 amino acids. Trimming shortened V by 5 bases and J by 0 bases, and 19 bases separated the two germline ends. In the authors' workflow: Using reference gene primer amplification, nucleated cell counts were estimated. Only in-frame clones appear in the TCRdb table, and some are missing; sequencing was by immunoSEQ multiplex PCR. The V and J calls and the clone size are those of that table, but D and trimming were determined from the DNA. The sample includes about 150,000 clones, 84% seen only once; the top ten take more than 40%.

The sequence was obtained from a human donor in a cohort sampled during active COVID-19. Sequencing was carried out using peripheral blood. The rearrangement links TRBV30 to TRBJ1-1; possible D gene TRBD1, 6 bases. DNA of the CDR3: TGTGCCTGGGACTCGGGGGGGCTCCGGATGAACACTGAAGCTTTCTTT. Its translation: CAWDSGGLRMNTEAFF.